Listed below are T cell receptor beta chains from one sample, sequenced in a study of T-cell memory formation after mild COVID-19. TCRdb analysed the 5' RACE reads with MiXCR anew, one entry per CDR3 protein. The sample holds about 440,000 distinct CDR3 sequences, 15% to 20% seen once. Sequencing used PBMCs or a T cell subset sorted from them (not recorded which). The receptors come from an adult woman who had mild COVID-19 (a few samples of this study predate the infection). Cell type and time point are not known. CDR3s include the opening cysteine and the closing phenylalanine or tryptophan. A D gene is named only where the DNA matches it firmly. A clone size is listed for some rows: how often the clone was seen (once, few, many), or a class if it is expanded.

d_call j_call clone_size v_call cdr3_aa cdr3_nt
NA TRBJ2-7 NA TRBV6-1 CASTPFSSSYEQYF TGTGCCAGCACTCCGTTCAGCAGCTCCTACGAGCAGTACTTC
TRBD1 TRBJ2-7 NA TRBV5-5 CASSFRKGQGLLSPSYEQYF TGTGCCAGCAGCTTTCGAAAGGGACAGGGTCTCCTTAGTCCGTCGTACGAGCAGTACTTC
TRBD1 TRBJ1-2 many TRBV27 CASSWTGGFGNYGYTF TGTGCCAGCAGTTGGACAGGGGGGTTTGGGAACTATGGCTACACCTTC
NA TRBJ1-3 many TRBV29-1 CSVEEGRGNTIYF TGCAGCGTTGAAGAGGGGAGAGGAAACACCATATATTTT
TRBD1 TRBJ1-2 NA TRBV6-1 CASTLSRDRGYSYTF TGTGCCAGCACCCTATCCCGGGACAGGGGATATAGCTACACCTTC
NA TRBJ2-7 NA TRBV10-3 CAISGQTYEQYF TGTGCCATCAGTGGGCAGACCTACGAGCAGTACTTC
NA TRBJ1-3 NA TRBV18 CASSPPDGGPSGNTIYF TGTGCCAGCTCACCACCGGACGGGGGACCTTCTGGAAACACCATATATTTT
NA TRBJ2-1 few TRBV9 CASSGTEYNEQFF TGTGCCAGCAGCGGGACAGAGTACAATGAGCAGTTCTTC
TRBD1 TRBJ1-2 few TRBV6-5 CASRTGGAGGYTF TGTGCCAGCAGAACAGGGGGCGCGGGGGGCTACACCTTC
NA TRBJ2-7 few TRBV3-1 CASSQSDHYEQYF TGTGCCAGCAGCCAATCGGATCACTACGAGCAGTACTTC
NA TRBJ2-1 NA TRBV29-1 CSVATASYNEQFF TGCAGCGTAGCGACGGCCTCCTACAATGAGCAGTTCTTC
NA TRBJ2-3 few TRBV5-5 CASRATSTDTQYF TGTGCCAGCAGAGCGACTAGCACAGATACGCAGTATTTT
NA TRBJ2-4 few TRBV5-1 CASSLGDSNIQYF TGCGCCAGCAGCCTGGGGGACTCAAACATTCAGTACTTC
NA TRBJ2-1 NA TRBV10-2 CASSSQGLRQFF TGCGCCAGCAGTAGCCAGGGTTTGCGGCAGTTCTTC
NA TRBJ1-1 NA TRBV14 CASSGGVLMNTEAFF TGTGCCAGCAGCGGAGGGGTACTTATGAACACTGAAGCTTTCTTT
NA TRBJ2-5 NA TRBV5-1 CASVGVGETQYF TGCGCCTCAGTGGGTGTTGGAGAGACCCAGTACTTC
NA TRBJ1-1 NA TRBV29-1 CSVQSHQKRSTEAFF TGCAGCGTTCAATCCCACCAGAAGCGTAGCACTGAAGCTTTCTTT
NA TRBJ2-6 few TRBV24-1 CATSDPQGTGANVLTF TGTGCCACCAGTGATCCGCAGGGGACCGGGGCCAACGTCCTGACTTTC
NA TRBJ1-1 once TRBV6-2/TRBV6-3 CASSYTANTEAFF TGTGCCAGCAGTTACACTGCAAACACTGAAGCTTTCTTT
NA TRBJ1-2 few TRBV29-1 CSGTSDYGYTF TGCAGCGGGACTTCAGACTATGGCTACACCTTC
NA TRBJ1-1 few TRBV2 CASEGQGSATEAFF TGTGCCAGCGAGGGGCAGGGATCAGCCACTGAAGCTTTCTTT
TRBD1 TRBJ1-4 NA TRBV27 CASRKAAGGTNEKLFF TGTGCCAGCAGAAAGGCGGCAGGGGGGACTAATGAAAAACTGTTTTTT
NA TRBJ2-7 NA TRBV7-9 CASSLDGPSTYEQYF TGTGCCAGCAGCTTGGACGGGCCTTCTACCTACGAGCAGTACTTC
NA TRBJ1-6 few TRBV5-1 CASSLGQSNSPLHF TGCGCCAGCAGCTTGGGACAGAGTAATTCACCCCTCCACTTT
TRBD1 TRBJ1-4 NA TRBV25-1 CASSEQGGTNEKLFF TGTGCCAGCAGTGAACAGGGGGGGACTAATGAAAAACTGTTTTTT
NA TRBJ2-2 NA TRBV9 CASGAGGNTGELFF TGTGCCAGCGGGGCCGGAGGGAACACCGGGGAGCTGTTTTTT
TRBD2 TRBJ2-3 NA TRBV20-1 CSARGRTSGGRRGTDTQYF TGCAGTGCTAGAGGGCGTACTAGCGGGGGGCGACGGGGCACAGATACGCAGTATTTT
TRBD1 TRBJ1-2 NA TRBV7-2 CASSLAPGGAYGYTF TGTGCCAGCAGCTTAGCACCAGGGGGCGCCTATGGCTACACCTTC
TRBD1 TRBJ1-4 NA TRBV5-4 CASSPDRRNEKLFF TGTGCCAGCAGCCCGGACAGGCGAAATGAAAAACTGTTTTTT
TRBD1 TRBJ1-6 NA TRBV12-3/TRBV12-4 CASSRDSPSPLHF TGTGCCAGCAGTCGGGACAGTCCTTCACCCCTCCACTTT
TRBD1 TRBJ2-1 few TRBV20-1 CSASETGGYNEQFF TGCAGTGCTAGTGAAACAGGGGGCTACAATGAGCAGTTCTTC
NA TRBJ1-1 NA TRBV5-6 CAGDKNTEAFF TGTGCCGGGGACAAGAACACTGAAGCTTTCTTT
NA TRBJ1-3 few TRBV7-9 CASSTDITYSGNTIYF TGTGCCAGCAGCACCGATATTACTTACTCTGGAAACACCATATATTTT
NA TRBJ2-7 NA TRBV4-3 CASSQETESNYEQYF TGCGCCAGCAGCCAAGAGACAGAGTCGAACTACGAGCAGTACTTC
TRBD1 TRBJ2-1 NA TRBV9 CASSVVGQGTYNEQFF TGTGCCAGCAGCGTAGTCGGACAGGGGACTTACAATGAGCAGTTCTTC
NA TRBJ2-2 NA TRBV4-1 CASSPSRQGSGELFF TGCGCCAGCAGCCCATCACGGCAAGGGAGCGGGGAGCTGTTTTTT
NA TRBJ2-1 few TRBV7-8 CASSLSGPREFF TGTGCCAGCAGCTTAAGTGGCCCGCGGGAGTTCTTC
NA TRBJ2-7 few TRBV5-1 CASSFTGIGSSYEQYF TGCGCCAGCAGCTTTACAGGGATCGGATCCTCCTACGAGCAGTACTTC
NA TRBJ1-1 NA TRBV12-3/TRBV12-4 CASGLQVNTEAFF TGTGCCAGCGGATTACAGGTGAACACTGAAGCTTTCTTT
NA TRBJ1-2 many TRBV5-1 CASSLDAQGIGYTF TGCGCCAGCAGCTTGGATGCACAGGGAATTGGCTACACCTTC
TRBD1 TRBJ1-5 few TRBV20-1 CSARDSLNQPQHF TGCAGTGCACGGGACAGCCTCAATCAGCCCCAGCATTTT
NA TRBJ1-2 few TRBV12-3/TRBV12-4 CASSPTGQNGYTF TGTGCCAGCAGCCCAACCGGTCAAAATGGCTACACCTTC
NA TRBJ2-7 NA TRBV4-1 CASSLLGGGEQYF TGCGCCAGCAGCCTGCTAGGCGGCGGCGAGCAGTACTTC
TRBD1 TRBJ1-2 few TRBV24-1 CATSAGGQTLYGYTF TGTGCCACCAGTGCCGGGGGACAGACGCTCTATGGCTACACCTTC
NA TRBJ2-3 NA TRBV27 CASSLSHPDTQYF TGTGCCAGCAGTTTATCTCATCCAGATACGCAGTATTTT